These 16 T cell receptor beta chains share one sample of origin, sequenced in a study of T cell responses to AZD1222 COVID-19 vaccine. Some clones are missing from TCRdb's copy, which holds only in-frame ones; the method was immunoSEQ multiplex PCR. The sample includes about 140,000 clones. Material: peripheral blood. Receptor source: an adult in good health.

The chain employs TRBV27 and TRBJ1-4, with D uncertain. V dropped 3 bases and J dropped 7 bases, with 12 bases sitting between them. The CDR3 contains 14 residues. Looked up from germline, CDR1 is MNHEY and CDR2 is SMNVEV (reference sequence). DNA of the CDR3: TGTGCCAGCAGTTTGTATGGGTCGCGTGAAAAACTGTTTTTT. Its protein is CASSLYGSREKLFF.

The rearrangement links TRBV10-3 to TRBJ1-5; 8 positions match TRBD1. Germline V gene data show CDR1 as ENHRY and CDR2 as SYGVKD. This CDR3 is built from 17 residues. The J segment lost 3 bases and the V segment lost 0 bases, leaving 7 bases of the junction unmatched. Here the CDR3 DNA reads TGTGCCATCAGTGAGTCCCAAGGGACAGGAGTCAATCAGCCCCAGCATTTT. Translated, it gives CAISESQGTGVNQPQHF.

The chain carries TRBV7-2 and TRBJ1-2, with unresolved D. Germline V gene lookup returns CDR1 SGHTA and CDR2 FQGNSA. Trimming took 1 base from V and 4 from J, leaving 7 bases between them. The CDR3 loop spans 13 amino acids. CDR3 coding DNA: TGTGCCAGCAGCTTAGGCCAATTCTATGGCTACACCTTC. Translated: CASSLGQFYGYTF.

This chain connects TRBV12-3 or TRBV12-4 to TRBJ2-2; the D is unclear. This CDR3 has 13 amino acids. The ends were cut back, 5 bases at V and 2 bases at J, with 6 bases in the middle. The CDR3 here is CASSDKNTGELFF. Written as DNA, the CDR3 is TGTGCCAGCAGTGACAAAAACACCGGGGAGCTGTTTTTT.

The chain employs TRBV9 and TRBJ1-2; D is possibly TRBD1 (6 bases). V shed 3 bases and J shed 8 bases, with 26 bases lying between them. The CDR3 extends over 17 amino acids. The germline V gene encodes CDR1 SGDLS and CDR2 YYNGEE. CDR3 sequence: CASSDRGGVRGVEGYTF. CDR3 DNA: TGTGCCAGCAGCGACAGAGGAGGAGTGAGGGGGGTGGAAGGCTACACCTTC. The complete variable domain, with remaining parts taken from reference TRBV9 and TRBJ1-2, reads DSGVTQTPKHLITATGQRVTLRCSPRSGDLSVYWYQQSLDQGLQFLIQYYNGEERAKGNILERFSAQQFPDLHSELNLSSLELGDSALYFCASSDRGGVRGVEGYTFGSGTRLTVV.

The chain is built from TRBV9 and TRBJ2-5, with D tentatively TRBD1 (6 bases). The germline V gene encodes CDR1 SGDLS and CDR2 YYNGEE. V was shortened by 3 bases and J by 3 bases, with 12 bases between the two germline ends. This CDR3 is built from 14 residues. The CDR3 spells CASSARGWEETQYF. The CDR3 DNA reads TGTGCCAGCAGCGCCAGGGGTTGGGAAGAGACCCAGTACTTC.

The gene calls are TRBV5-6 and TRBJ2-3; 7 bases are shared with TRBD1. V dropped 4 bases and J dropped 5; count of bases not matched to a gene: 7. The V gene's germline CDR1 is SGHDT and CDR2 YYEEEE. The CDR3 has 14 residues. CDR3 amino acids: CASSGVQGVDTQYF. Here the CDR3 DNA reads TGTGCCAGCAGCGGGGTCCAGGGGGTAGATACGCAGTATTTT.

The chain recombines TRBV23-1 with TRBJ1-2, with 9 positions matching TRBD1. TRBV23-1 is designated an ORF whose function remains uncertain. The CDR3 sequence is 15 residues long. J was trimmed by 3 bases and V by 6 bases; bases with no gene match: 8. DNA for the CDR3: TGCGCCAGCAGCCCCCGGGACAGGGAAGACTATGGCTACACCTTC. Its translation: CASSPRDREDYGYTF.

The V and J genes are TRBV5-8 and TRBJ2-7; possibly TRBD1 for D (7 bases). The CDR3 is 16 amino acids. CDR1 and CDR2 from the germline V gene are SGHTS and YDEGEE. The V end lost 2 bases, the J end lost 3 bases, and 18 bases lay between the germline ends. The CDR3 loop reads CASSFTPDREDYEQYF. The CDR3 nucleotides are TGTGCCAGCAGCTTCACCCCTGACAGGGAGGACTACGAGCAGTACTTC.

V gene TRBV4-1 combines with J gene TRBJ1-3; D is possibly TRBD1 (6 bases). There are 16 residues in the CDR3. Trimming removed 0 bases at V and 2 bases at J, with 11 bases between. Per the germline V gene, CDR1 is MGHRA and CDR2 is YSYEKL. The CDR3 here is CASSQDYGGAGNTIYF. The DNA of the CDR3 is TGCGCCAGCAGCCAAGATTACGGGGGCGCTGGAAACACCATATATTTT.

Note on this clone: Other DNA sequences in the sample encode the same CDR3. The chain recombines TRBV6-6 with TRBJ1-5; unclear D gene. Trimming pared 2 bases from V and 2 bases from J, leaving 4 bases between. The CDR3 extends over 13 amino acids. CDR1 and CDR2 from the germline V gene are MNHNY and SVGAGI (reference sequence). CDR3 in DNA: TGTGCCAGCAGTTACGGGGGCAATCAGCCCCAGCATTTT. Translation gives CASSYGGNQPQHF.

The chain joins TRBV18 to TRBJ1-1; D gene uncertain. V was clipped by 3 bases and J by 0 bases, with 8 bases between them. Germline lookup yields CDR1 KGHSH and CDR2 LQKENI. This CDR3 is built from 14 residues. CDR3 region: CASSPQEMNTEAFF. The CDR3 DNA reads as TGTGCCAGCTCACCTCAGGAGATGAACACTGAAGCTTTCTTT.

The chain uses TRBV5-6 and TRBJ1-1; 10 bases agree with TRBD1. This CDR3 is 16 amino acids long. The germline CDR1 and CDR2 sequences are SGHDT and YYEEEE. V lost 1 base, J lost 1 base, and 4 bases stayed unmatched. The CDR3, as DNA: TGTGCCAGCAGCTTGAGACAGGGGGCCCCGAACACTGAAGCTTTCTTT. Translation gives CASSLRQGAPNTEAFF.

V is TRBV2 and J is TRBJ1-5, with 7 bases matching TRBD1. Per the germline V gene, CDR1 is SNHLY and CDR2 is FYNNEI. Losses at the gene ends were 6 bases for V and 4 bases for J; bases not matched to a gene: 12. CDR3 length: 16 amino acids. The CDR3 here is CASRNNLQGRNQPQHF. The CDR3 DNA is TGTGCCAGCAGGAACAATTTACAGGGGCGGAATCAGCCCCAGCATTTT. The whole variable domain, remainder taken from reference TRBV2 and TRBJ1-5, is EPEVTQTPSHQVTQMGQEVILRCVPISNHLYFYWYRQILGQKVEFLVSFYNNEISEKSEIFDDQFSVERPDGSNFTLKIRSTKLEDSAMYFCASRNNLQGRNQPQHFGDGTRLSIL.

The chain recombines TRBV7-9 with TRBJ1-2, with D perhaps matching TRBD1 (6 bases). The germline V and J ends were trimmed by 2 bases and 8 bases, with 21 bases remaining between them. This CDR3 is 16 amino acids long. Per germline, CDR1 SEHNR and CDR2 FQNEAQ (reference sequence). This CDR3 is CASSLLGQGTRGGYTF. CDR3 in DNA: TGTGCCAGCAGCTTACTAGGGCAGGGTACCAGGGGAGGCTACACCTTC.

The V call is TRBV28, the J call TRBJ2-7; D gene unclear. CDR1 is MDHEN, CDR2 SYDVKM, per germline. The V end lost 7 bases, the J end lost 4 bases, and 14 bases lay between the germline ends. The CDR3 consists of 13 residues. CDR3: CASKSSNMYEQYF. The CDR3 DNA follows: TGTGCCAGCAAGTCTTCGAACATGTACGAGCAGTACTTC. Filled out from reference TRBV28 and TRBJ2-7, the complete variable domain reads DVKVTQSSRYLVKRTGEKVFLECVQDMDHENMFWYRQDPGLGLRLIYFSYDVKMKEKGDIPEGYSVSREKKERFSLILESASTNQTSMYLCASKSSNMYEQYFGPGTRLTVT.